This TCR beta chain was profiled in a study of cytomegalovirus exposure and HLA in healthy donors. Points from the study as a whole: Some V segments, TRBV6-2 and TRBV6-3 among them, were indistinguishable and were therefore excluded. Generally TCR sequences proved uncommon, though certain public TCRs appeared in numerous donors. Accounts indicate the classifier identified cytomegalovirus status with strong specificity and sensitivity.

V gave up 0 bases and J gave up 1 base, with 11 bases separating them. CDR1 is SGDLS, CDR2 YYNGEE, per germline. The CDR3 runs to 15 residues. This PCR relied on a set of 60 Vbeta primers and 13 Jbeta primers. The method was immunoSEQ multiplex PCR; TCRdb's version includes in-frame clones alone and lacks a portion of them. This table has around 160,000 clones, 80% to 90% appearing once. Concerning this clone: As yet, its antigen is unknown.

The gene calls are TRBV9 and TRBJ2-7, with a tentative D call TRBD2 (6 bases). The sequenced sample was PBMCs. The source is a man between 18 and 35 years old in good health and CMV-seropositive. DNA of the CDR3: TGTGCCAGCAGCGTAGCGGGAGAGGGGTCCTACGAGCAGTACTTC. As protein: CASSVAGEGSYEQYF. The variable domain in full, completed from reference TRBV9 and TRBJ2-7, reads DSGVTQTPKHLITATGQRVTLRCSPRSGDLSVYWYQQSLDQGLQFLIQYYNGEERAKGNILERFSAQQFPDLHSELNLSSLELGDSALYFCASSVAGEGSYEQYFGPGTRLTVT.